This T cell receptor beta chain was recorded in a study of blood T cell repertoires in COVID-19. Germline V gene data show CDR1 as MGHRA and CDR2 as YSYEKL. The CDR3 totals 15 residues. V was cut by 2 bases and J by 8 bases, with 15 bases left in between. Sequenced by immunoSEQ multiplex PCR; TCRdb stores in-frame clones only, minus some. The sample shows about 98,000 clones, about four fifths of them seen only once. This chain joins TRBV4-1 and TRBJ1-4; D uncertain. The receptor was isolated from a human donor in a cohort sampled during active COVID-19. What was sequenced was peripheral blood. The CDR3: CASSQTGGLGEKLFF. Here the CDR3 DNA reads TGCGCCAGCAGCCAAACGGGCGGGCTTGGGGAAAAACTGTTTTTT.